What follows are 29 T cell receptor beta chains derived from one specimen sequenced in a study of blood T cell repertoires in COVID-19. Here immunoSEQ multiplex PCR was the method, and the copy in TCRdb shows in-frame clones only, minus some. The table has about 88,000 clones, approximately 88% seen once. Sequencing input: peripheral blood. These receptor sequences come from an elderly man with acute or convalescent COVID-19.

The gene calls are TRBV7-9 and TRBJ1-3; D might be TRBD1 (5 bases). The CDR3 length is 15 residues. Between the trimmed V and J ends, which lost 5 bases and 8 bases, there was a span of 19 bases. Germline values: CDR1 SEHNR, CDR2 FQNEAQ (reference sequence). The CDR3 spells CASSPAGGKVYTIYF. The CDR3 DNA sequence: TGTGCCAGCAGCCCGGCCGGGGGTAAGGTCTACACCATATATTTT.

This chain links TRBV3-1 (or the pseudogene TRBV3-2) with TRBJ2-5; D unresolved. The CDR3 has 13 residues. The germline V gene has CDR1 LGHDT and CDR2 YNNKEL (reference sequence). V was shortened by 4 bases and J by 5 bases, with 11 bases between the two germline ends. The DNA of the CDR3 is TGTGCCAGCAGCCCAACTATCCGCGAGACCCAGTACTTC. Translating gives CASSPTIRETQYF.

V is TRBV3-1 (or the pseudogene TRBV3-2) and J is TRBJ2-7, with 7 positions matching TRBD1. The trim removed 5 bases at V and 2 bases at J, leaving 3 bases unmatched. The CDR3 has 13 residues. CDR1 is LGHDT and CDR2 is YNNKEL in the germline V gene (reference sequence). DNA for the CDR3: TGTGCCAGCAGCGGACAGGAGACCTACGAGCAGTACTTC. This gives the protein CASSGQETYEQYF.

The chain uses TRBV3-1 (or the pseudogene TRBV3-2) and TRBJ1-1, with TRBD1 matching 10 bases. Germline V gene lookup returns CDR1 LGHDT and CDR2 YNNKEL (reference sequence). The CDR3 is 15 residues long. Trimming took 4 bases from V and 5 from J; bases not matched to a gene: 7. CDR3 in amino acids: CASSPRDRGKTEAFF. CDR3 in DNA: TGTGCCAGCAGCCCTCGGGACAGGGGTAAAACTGAAGCTTTCTTT.

The chain uses TRBV7-8 and TRBJ1-5, with 7 bases fitting TRBD1. CDR3 length: 14 residues. V trimming: 5 bases; J trimming: 1 base; junction bases outside the gene matches: 2. Germline CDR1 is SGHVS and CDR2 is FQNEAQ. The CDR3, as DNA: TGTGCCAGCAGCGGGACAGCCAGCAATCAGCCCCAGCATTTT. This gives the protein CASSGTASNQPQHF.

This sequence joins TRBV19 and TRBJ1-4; TRBD1 agrees at 8 bases. Germline values: CDR1 LNHDA, CDR2 SQIVND (reference sequence). The junction had 8 bases not matched to a gene; V was cut back by 8 bases and J by 6 bases. This CDR3 is 14 amino acids long. CDR3 amino acids: CASGPGQAYEKLFF. The CDR3, as DNA: TGTGCCAGTGGGCCGGGACAGGCTTATGAAAAACTGTTTTTT.

This chain links TRBV5-1 with TRBJ2-1; 9 positions match TRBD1. CDR1 and CDR2 from the germline V gene are SGHRS and YFSETQ. CDR3 length: 15 amino acids. With 4 bases clipped from V and 4 bases from J, the junction kept 6 bases outside the gene matches. CDR3 loop: CASSTQGAEYNEQFF. CDR3 nucleotides: TGCGCCAGCAGCACACAGGGGGCTGAGTACAATGAGCAGTTCTTC. The full variable domain, rest sourced from reference TRBV5-1 and TRBJ2-1, is KAGVTQTPRYLIKTRGQQVTLSCSPISGHRSVSWYQQTPGQGLQFLFEYFSETQRNKGNFPGRFSGRQFSNSRSEMNVSTLELGDSALYLCASSTQGAEYNEQFFGPGTRLTVL.

This chain links TRBV15 with TRBJ1-5; the match to TRBD1 covers 10 bases. The junction had 14 bases not matched to a gene; V was cut back by 2 bases and J by 7 bases. This CDR3 comprises 18 residues. Germline V gene lookup returns CDR1 LNHNV and CDR2 YYDKDF (reference sequence). The CDR3: CATSRRKPGQGTLQPQHF. The CDR3 nucleotides are TGTGCCACCAGCAGACGGAAACCGGGACAGGGGACACTCCAGCCCCAGCATTTT.

The J gene is TRBJ2-7, the V gene TRBV18; D ambiguous. The germline gives CDR1 KGHSH, CDR2 LQKENI. V was shortened by 3 bases and J by 7 bases, with 7 bases between the two germline ends. This CDR3 has 11 residues. CDR3 sequence (DNA): TGTGCCAGCTCACCGGCCATGGAGCAGTACTTC. Translated, it gives CASSPAMEQYF. Combining the CDR3 with reference TRBV18 and TRBJ2-7 gives the whole variable domain NAGVMQNPRHLVRRRGQEARLRCSPMKGHSHVYWYRQLPEEGLKFMVYLQKENIIDESGMPKERFSAEFPKEGPSILRIQQVVRGDSAAYFCASSPAMEQYFGPGTRLTVT.

The gene calls are TRBV6-5 and TRBJ2-5; D is perhaps TRBD1 (5 bases). The V gene lost 9 bases and the J gene lost 8 bases, with 16 bases spanning the gap. The germline V gene encodes CDR1 MNHEY and CDR2 SVGAGI. The length of the CDR3 is 12 residues. The CDR3 DNA is TGTGCCAGTGAACAGGAAAACCCTACCCAGTACTTC. It encodes CASEQENPTQYF.

This clone was counted once. The CDR3 DNA follows: TGTGCCAGCAGCCATCTAGGACTAGCGGGAGGCAATGAGCAGTTCTTC. Amino acid sequence: CASSHLGLAGGNEQFF. V gene TRBV3-1 (or the pseudogene TRBV3-2) combines with J gene TRBJ2-1; 14 bases match TRBD2. The CDR3 has 16 residues. The ends lost 3 bases at V and 6 bases at J; junction bases unmatched: 4. Germline CDR1 LGHDT, CDR2 YNNKEL (reference sequence).

The chain carries TRBV5-1 and TRBJ2-3; possible D gene TRBD2, 5 bases. V lost 9 bases, J lost 6 bases, and 20 bases lay in between. CDR3 size: 14 residues. Germline loops: CDR1 SGHRS, CDR2 YFSETQ. The CDR3 DNA sequence: TGCGCCACCTCGAGGGAAGAAACTGGGGATACGCAGTATTTT. It translates to CATSREETGDTQYF.

The J gene is TRBJ1-1, the V gene TRBV7-8, with TRBD1 matching over 9 bases. V shed 1 base, J shed 2 bases, and the junction held 5 bases outside the gene matches. The CDR3 is 16 residues long. CDR1 is SGHVS, CDR2 FQNEAQ, per germline. CDR3 loop: CASSLEGQGINTEAFF. The CDR3 region has the DNA TGTGCCAGCAGCTTAGAGGGACAGGGAATAAACACTGAAGCTTTCTTT.

This clone has only one observation. The chain recombines TRBV5-1 with TRBJ1-5, with D maybe TRBD1 (6 bases). This CDR3 has 14 residues. Germline values: CDR1 SGHRS, CDR2 YFSETQ. The V end was cut by 0 bases, the J end by 7 bases, with 11 bases between. The DNA of the CDR3 is TGCGCCAGCAGCTTGGACGGGGGGCGACAGCCCCAGCATTTT. Its translation: CASSLDGGRQPQHF.

The gene calls are TRBV30 and TRBJ2-5, with TRBD2 matching over 8 bases. This CDR3 has 14 residues. V lost 0 bases to trimming and J lost 4 bases; unmatched junction nucleotides: 4. The germline V gene has CDR1 GTSNPN and CDR2 SVGIG (reference sequence). CDR3 bases: TGTGCCTGGAGTGTTACGGGAGGGAGAGAGACCCAGTACTTC. This codes for CAWSVTGGRETQYF.

This clone was counted a single time. The rearrangement joins TRBV7-3 to TRBJ2-1, with D possibly matching TRBD1 (6 bases). The CDR3 sequence is 15 residues long. Per germline, CDR1 SGHTA and CDR2 FQGTGA. Trimming removed 2 bases from V and 0 bases from J, with 8 bases in between. The CDR3 region is CASSLDRSSYNEQFF. In DNA form, the CDR3 reads TGTGCCAGCAGCTTAGACAGGAGCTCCTACAATGAGCAGTTCTTC.

The chain has TRBV7-3 and TRBJ2-5, with D maybe TRBD2 (5 bases). Trimming took 7 bases from V and 2 from J, leaving 17 bases between them. In germline, CDR1 is SGHTA, CDR2 FQGTGA. The CDR3 consists of 15 residues. CDR3 in amino acids: CASKMTGSEQETQYF. CDR3 bases: TGTGCCAGCAAAATGACGGGGTCCGAGCAAGAGACCCAGTACTTC. The full variable domain, in which reference TRBV7-3 and TRBJ2-5 provide the parts outside the CDR3, is GAGVSQTPSNKVTEKGKYVELRCDPISGHTALYWYRQSLGQGPEFLIYFQGTGAADDSGLPNDRFFAVRPEGSVSTLKIQRTERGDSAVYLCASKMTGSEQETQYFGPGTRLLVL.

The V call is TRBV4-3, the J call TRBJ2-6, with D possibly being TRBD2 (5 bases). Trimming removed 0 bases from V and 0 bases from J, with 9 bases in between. This CDR3 region has 17 residues. Germline CDR1 reads LGHNA; CDR2 reads YSLEER. Here the CDR3 DNA reads TGCGCCAGCAGCCAAGATCCTCGGGGCTCTGGGGCCAACGTCCTGACTTTC. It codes for CASSQDPRGSGANVLTF.

V and J are TRBV7-9 and TRBJ2-1; the D gene is possibly TRBD2 (6 bases). The germline V gene has CDR1 SEHNR and CDR2 FQNEAQ (reference sequence). Trimming removed 3 bases at V and 5 bases at J, with 14 bases between. CDR3 length: 15 residues. Here the CDR3 DNA reads TGTGCCAGCAGCTTGGCCCGGGACTTTCACAATGAGCAGTTCTTC. As protein: CASSLARDFHNEQFF.

The chain recombines TRBV11-3 with TRBJ2-1; TRBD2 agrees at 13 bases. The germline V gene encodes CDR1 SGHNT and CDR2 YENEEA. The CDR3 is 16 residues long. With V trimmed by 3 bases and J by 10 bases, 9 bases remained unmatched. CDR3 DNA sequence: TGTGCCAGCAGCTTTGGAACTAGCGGGGGGGCTGGGGAGCAGTTCTTC. Amino acid sequence: CASSFGTSGGAGEQFF. The full variable domain, with the rest looked up from reference TRBV11-3 and TRBJ2-1, is EAGVVQSPRYKIIEKKQPVAFWCNPISGHNTLYWYLQNLGQGPELLIRYENEEAVDDSQLPKDRFSAERLKGVDSTLKIQPAELGDSAVYLCASSFGTSGGAGEQFFGPGTRLTVL.

The chain's CDR3 is CASSFTGMGNQPQHF. DNA for the CDR3: TGTGCCAGCAGCTTCACAGGGATGGGCAATCAGCCCCAGCATTTT. The J gene is TRBJ1-5, the V gene TRBV7-9; D might be TRBD1 (6 bases). Germline CDR1 and CDR2: SEHNR and FQNEAQ (reference sequence). The V end was cut by 3 bases, the J end by 2 bases, with 11 bases between. This CDR3 contains 15 residues.

This sequence joins TRBV28 and TRBJ1-4, with 10 nucleotides matching TRBD1. The CDR3 has 17 amino acids. With 5 bases clipped from V and 3 bases from J, the junction kept 9 bases outside the gene matches. Germline values: CDR1 MDHEN, CDR2 SYDVKM. CDR3 in DNA: TGTGCCAGCAGTCCTGACAGGGGGCTGAGGGCTAATGAAAAACTGTTTTTT. Encoded protein: CASSPDRGLRANEKLFF.

The chain carries TRBV28 and TRBJ2-3, with 11 bases aligning to TRBD1. CDR1 MDHEN and CDR2 SYDVKM come from the germline V gene. With 10 bases clipped from V and 5 bases from J, the junction kept 8 bases outside the gene matches. This CDR3 spans 14 amino acids. The DNA of the CDR3 is TGTGCCATCTGGGACAGGGGGTCAGGAGATACGCAGTATTTT. This sequence encodes CAIWDRGSGDTQYF.

CDR3 coding DNA: TGTGCCAGCAGCGGTCTACAGGGCGAAAATGAAAAACTGTTTTTT. Protein sequence: CASSGLQGENEKLFF. The rearrangement joins TRBV9 to TRBJ1-4, with D possibly TRBD1 on 6 matching bases. This CDR3 contains 15 residues. V shed 3 bases and J shed 5 bases, with 14 bases lying between them. Germline V gene lookup returns CDR1 SGDLS and CDR2 YYNGEE.

The chain carries TRBV4-1 and TRBJ1-2, with a possible D match to TRBD1 (6 bases). V lost 6 bases and J 5 bases, leaving 16 bases between the germline ends. Germline-derived CDR1 and CDR2 are MGHRA and YSYEKL. The CDR3 loop spans 14 amino acids. The CDR3 protein is CASSPRQDEYGYTF. The CDR3 DNA follows: TGCGCCAGCAGTCCCCGACAGGACGAGTATGGCTACACCTTC.

The chain uses TRBV5-4 and TRBJ2-2, with 9 positions matching TRBD1. In germline, CDR1 is SGHNT, CDR2 YYREEE (reference sequence). The V gene end was trimmed by 4 bases and the J gene end by 2 bases; junction bases not matched to a gene: 6. The CDR3 extends over 16 amino acids. The CDR3 DNA is TGTGCCAGCAGCACCGGGACAGGGACCAACACCGGGGAGCTGTTTTTT. Translating gives CASSTGTGTNTGELFF.

This clone was seen only once. The V and J genes are TRBV28 and TRBJ1-6, with 7 bases matching TRBD1. CDR1 and CDR2 (germline): MDHEN, SYDVKM. Trimming removed 7 bases from V and 9 bases from J; junction bases left unmatched: 9. The CDR3 runs 14 residues. CDR3: CASNNPGGGSPLHF. In DNA, the CDR3 is TGTGCCAGCAATAACCCAGGGGGTGGTTCACCCCTCCACTTT.

This chain connects TRBV18 to TRBJ1-4; the match to TRBD1 covers 7 bases. J was trimmed by 3 bases and V by 4 bases; bases with no gene match: 11. Germline CDR1 reads KGHSH; CDR2 reads LQKENI. This CDR3 comprises 17 residues. The CDR3 DNA is TGTGCCAGCTCACGAAAAGGACAGGCGATTTCTAATGAAAAACTGTTTTTT. Amino acid sequence: CASSRKGQAISNEKLFF.

The gene calls are TRBV5-4 and TRBJ1-2; 9 positions agree with TRBD1. This CDR3 spans 16 amino acids. Germline lookup yields CDR1 SGHNT and CDR2 YYREEE (reference sequence). J was trimmed by 1 base and V by 0 bases; bases with no gene match: 4. CDR3 loop: CASSLATGGFNYGYTF. DNA of the CDR3: TGTGCCAGCAGCTTGGCCACAGGGGGCTTTAACTATGGCTACACCTTC.